This T cell receptor (beta chain) was retrieved from a study of blood T cell repertoires in COVID-19. Study-wide context: Nucleic acid was either cDNA or gDNA, and it came from T cells, B-cell-depleted T cells, or PBMCs.

The assay was immunoSEQ multiplex PCR, and TCRdb's table has in-frame clones only and misses some. This table holds about 97,000 clones, about 83% found once. The material sequenced was peripheral blood. The receptor's source is a man aged 35 to 55 with active or convalescent COVID-19.

The DNA of the CDR3 is TGTGCCAGCAGTTTAATGGATTCAGGTGAGCAGTTCTTC. This encodes CASSLMDSGEQFF. The rearrangement uses TRBV27 and TRBJ2-1; D uncertain. CDR1 and CDR2 from the germline V gene are MNHEY and SMNVEV (reference sequence). The V and J ends lost 2 bases and 9 bases respectively, with 11 bases between them. The length of the CDR3 is 13 residues.